The present entry profiles one T cell receptor beta chain with its context. Germline V gene lookup returns CDR1 LNHDA and CDR2 SQIVND (reference sequence). Trimming removed 0 bases from V and 7 bases from J, with 12 bases in between. The CDR3 has 14 residues. Per the study methods: Nucleated cell number was recorded as an estimate derived from reference gene primer amplification. The table came from immunoSEQ multiplex PCR; TCRdb's copy has only in-frame clones and leaves some out. Clone size and V and J calls were adopted from that table, with D and trimming inferred from the DNA. Of 25,000 to 30,000 clones listed, over 70% are singletons. These data originate in a study of blood T cell repertoires in COVID-19. Study-wide context: Both acute and convalescent COVID-19 samples were obtained from the United States, Italy and Spain. From T cells, B-cell-depleted T cells, or PBMCs came the material, which was cDNA or gDNA.

The gene calls are TRBV19 and TRBJ1-2, with D possibly being TRBD1 (6 bases). This sequence was found in an older man with active COVID-19. The sample was peripheral blood. The CDR3 loop reads CASSIERDTGGYTF. In nucleotides, the CDR3 is TGTGCCAGTAGTATAGAAAGGGACACCGGTGGCTACACCTTC.